Presented here are 17 T cell receptor beta chains from one specimen sequenced in a study of OX40 agonist ivuxolimab in advanced cancers. This table comes from immunoSEQ multiplex PCR, and its TCRdb copy is limited to in-frame clones, with some not included. The top ten hold approximately 10% of the sample, which has tens of thousands of clones, roughly 90% seen once. The specimen comprised CD4+ or CD8+ T cells sorted from blood, sampled in a trial of the OX40 agonist ivuxolimab. All receptors derive from an adult with an advanced solid tumor such as melanoma, head and neck, liver or kidney cancer.

This clone was observed a handful of times. The CDR3: CAIRQATLRAYTF. In DNA form, the CDR3 reads TGTGCCATACGACAGGCCACCTTAAGAGCCTACACCTTC. This chain connects TRBV10-3 to TRBJ1-2; D is perhaps TRBD1 (6 bases). The CDR3 totals 13 residues. Germline V lookup: CDR1 ENHRY, CDR2 SYGVKD. Between the trimmed V and J ends, which lost 9 bases and 10 bases, there was a span of 21 bases.

The chain has TRBV6-4 and TRBJ2-3; tentative D call: TRBD2 (5 bases). CDR1 and CDR2 (germline): MRHNA, SNTAGT. The CDR3 consists of 13 residues. V was cut by 2 bases and J by 5 bases, with 8 bases left in between. CDR3 sequence reads: CASSDGGLDTQYF. DNA for the CDR3: TGTGCCAGCAGTGACGGCGGGCTAGATACGCAGTATTTT.

This chain links TRBV6-5 with TRBJ1-2; D may be TRBD1 (5 bases). The ends were cut back, 6 bases at V and 8 bases at J, with 19 bases in the middle. Germline CDR1 MNHEY, CDR2 SVGAGI. This CDR3 is built from 14 residues. The CDR3 loop is CASRETGTSLGYTF. The CDR3 DNA follows: TGTGCCAGCAGAGAAACCGGGACGTCCCTAGGCTACACCTTC.

V and J are TRBV29-1 and TRBJ2-7, with D perhaps being TRBD1 or TRBD2 (5 bases each). The CDR3 runs to 14 residues. The V end was cut by 5 bases, the J end by 5 bases, with 19 bases between. The germline V gene has CDR1 SQVTM and CDR2 ANQGSEA. CDR3 in amino acids: CSVRSGTVGHEQYF. The CDR3 nucleotides are TGCAGCGTTCGTTCGGGGACGGTAGGACACGAGCAGTACTTC.

J is TRBJ2-6 and V is TRBV11-3, with 7 nucleotides matching TRBD1. CDR3 length equals 15 residues. Losses at the gene ends were 5 bases for V and 4 bases for J; bases not matched to a gene: 5. Germline V CDR1 and CDR2: SGHNT, YENEEA. This CDR3 is CASSMQGVGANVLTF. CDR3 DNA sequence: TGTGCCAGCAGCATGCAGGGGGTGGGGGCCAACGTCCTGACTTTC.

The rearrangement joins TRBV18 to TRBJ1-2; a weak D match, TRBD1 (6 bases). Per germline, CDR1 KGHSH and CDR2 LQKENI. There are 15 residues in the CDR3. V was clipped by 3 bases and J by 0 bases, with 11 bases between them. The CDR3 DNA sequence: TGTGCCAGCTCACCCGGGACATACCCTAACTATGGCTACACCTTC. It translates to CASSPGTYPNYGYTF.

The chain couples TRBV5-6 to TRBJ2-7; TRBD1 agrees at 10 bases. Germline CDR1 and CDR2: SGHDT and YYEEEE. With 4 bases clipped from V and 2 bases from J, the junction kept 6 bases outside the gene matches. The CDR3 extends over 15 amino acids. The CDR3 here is CASSAGTGVAYEQYF. For the CDR3, the DNA is TGTGCCAGCAGCGCCGGGACAGGGGTCGCCTACGAGCAGTACTTC.

The chain joins TRBV5-6 to TRBJ2-7; possible D gene TRBD1, 5 bases. Trimming shortened V by 3 bases and J by 1 base, and 11 bases separated the two germline ends. Germline V gives CDR1 SGHDT, CDR2 YYEEEE. The CDR3 loop spans 14 amino acids. The CDR3 reads CASSYEDISYEQYF. For the CDR3, the DNA is TGTGCCAGCAGCTACGAGGACATTTCCTACGAGCAGTACTTC. Based on the CDR3 plus reference TRBV5-6 and TRBJ2-7, the full variable domain is DAGVTQSPTHLIKTRGQQVTLRCSPKSGHDTVSWYQQALGQGPQFIFQYYEEEERQRGNFPDRFSGHQFPNYSSELNVNALLLGDSALYLCASSYEDISYEQYFGPGTRLTVT.

V usage is TRBV15 and J usage is TRBJ1-2; unclear D gene. Trimming removed 1 base from V and 6 bases from J, with 18 bases in between. CDR1 is LNHNV and CDR2 is YYDKDF in the germline V gene (reference sequence). This CDR3 has 16 amino acids. CDR3 in amino acids: CATSRGGLGKRNGYTF. CDR3 DNA sequence: TGTGCCACCAGCAGAGGCGGTTTGGGTAAAAGAAATGGCTACACCTTC.

V is TRBV4-2 and J is TRBJ2-3, with D perhaps assigned TRBD1 or TRBD2 (7 bases each). Germline CDR1 LGHNA, CDR2 YNFKEQ. This CDR3 spans 17 amino acids. V was clipped by 0 bases and J by 2 bases, with 15 bases between them. The CDR3 region has the DNA TGTGCCAGCAGCCAAGAAGGGGGGGGGACAGTCACAGATACGCAGTATTTT. Translation gives CASSQEGGGTVTDTQYF.

This clone was seen a single time. This chain connects TRBV21-1 to TRBJ1-4; no check of the table's D call, TRBD1, against the DNA was made. TRBV21-1 is described as a pseudogene. The CDR3 is 15 residues long. CDR3: CASRQQGAQNEKLFF. The CDR3 region has the DNA TGTGCCAGCAGGCAACAGGGGGCGCAAAATGAAAAACTGTTTTTT.

The chain employs TRBV23-1 and TRBJ2-2; D gene uncertain. TRBV23-1 is an ORF, with its function uncertain. The CDR3 consists of 16 residues. Trimming stripped 3 bases from V and 3 bases from J, with 14 bases between. As DNA, the CDR3 is TGCGCCAGCAGTCACCCCAGGAAGATTCACACCGGGGAGCTGTTTTTT. Translated, it gives CASSHPRKIHTGELFF.

V is TRBV13 and J is TRBJ2-7, with unresolved D. Trimming cost V 1 base and J 5 bases, with 9 bases left between them. This CDR3 region has 13 residues. Germline CDR1 PRHDT, CDR2 FYEKMQ (reference sequence). The chain's CDR3 is CASSLELNDEQYF. As DNA, the CDR3 is TGTGCCAGCAGCTTAGAACTAAACGACGAGCAGTACTTC.

The chain joins TRBV28 to TRBJ1-5; D call uncertain. The CDR3 has 15 amino acids. V was cut by 4 bases and J by 0 bases, with 10 bases left in between. Germline CDR1 is MDHEN and CDR2 is SYDVKM. The CDR3 region is CASSWHSISNQPQHF. Here the CDR3 DNA reads TGTGCCAGCAGTTGGCACAGCATTAGCAATCAGCCCCAGCATTTT.

CDR3 in DNA: TGTGCCAGCAGTTACTCAAGGGGATCGGGTACTGAAGCTTTCTTT. It yields the protein CASSYSRGSGTEAFF. The chain combines TRBV6-5 with TRBJ1-1; possibly TRBD1 for D (5 bases). The CDR3 is 15 residues long. Trimming left V 0 bases short and J 5 bases short, with 13 bases between. CDR1 MNHEY and CDR2 SVGAGI come from the germline V gene.

This sequence joins TRBV11-2 and TRBJ2-1, with a possible D match to TRBD2 (6 bases). V lost 4 bases to trimming and J lost 2 bases, with 12 bases between them. The CDR3 runs to 15 residues. The germline V gene has CDR1 SGHAT and CDR2 FQNNGV. The CDR3 coding sequence is TGTGCCAGCAGCTCAGAGGGAGGCACCTACAATGAGCAGTTCTTC. It translates to CASSSEGGTYNEQFF.

The chain joins TRBV6-1 to TRBJ1-1, with 7 bases aligning to TRBD1. Germline values: CDR1 MNHNS, CDR2 SASEGT. J was trimmed by 5 bases and V by 6 bases; bases with no gene match: 12. This CDR3 spans 15 amino acids. CDR3 in amino acids: CASRMTGPLSTEAFF. In DNA form, the CDR3 reads TGTGCCAGCAGGATGACAGGGCCCTTAAGTACTGAAGCTTTCTTT.